The 4 T cell receptor beta chains below were found in one sample sequenced in a study of cytomegalovirus exposure and HLA in healthy donors. 13 Jbeta primers and 60 Vbeta primers were used for the PCR. Profiling relied on immunoSEQ multiplex PCR, and the TCRdb table lists in-frame clones only, not all of them. This sample yields 90,000 to 120,000 clones, of which 76% are seen a single time; 2% to 3% belongs to the top ten. Input material: PBMCs. The receptors stem from a man younger than 30 in good health and CMV-seronegative.

This clone was recorded only once. The chain uses TRBV11-2 and TRBJ1-4; 7 nucleotides agree with TRBD1. Trimming at V came to 4 bases and at J to 7 bases, leaving 9 bases not matched to a gene. This CDR3 region has 15 residues. Germline V gene data show CDR1 as SGHAT and CDR2 as FQNNGV. This CDR3 reads CASSSQGVIGEKLFF. CDR3 DNA sequence: TGTGCCAGCAGCTCCCAGGGGGTAATCGGTGAAAAACTGTTTTTT. The full variable domain, in which reference TRBV11-2 and TRBJ1-4 provide the parts outside the CDR3, is EAGVAQSPRYKIIEKRQSVAFWCNPISGHATLYWYQQILGQGPKLLIQFQNNGVVDDSQLPKDRFSAERLKGVDSTLKIQPAKLEDSAVYLCASSSQGVIGEKLFFGSGTQLSVL.

This clone was seen only a few times. A much larger clone is a single base away; this may be a read error. This chain uses TRBV5-4 with TRBJ2-3; 15 positions agree with TRBD2. The CDR3 contains 16 residues. Germline CDR1 is SGHNT and CDR2 is YYREEE (reference sequence). The V and J ends lost 4 bases and 4 bases, in that order; junction bases with no gene match: 4. CDR3 sequence (DNA): TGTGCCAGCAGCCAAGGACTAGCGGGGGGGCCAGATACGCAGTATTTT. Amino acid sequence: CASSQGLAGGPDTQYF.

V and J are TRBV29-1 and TRBJ1-1; 8 bases map to TRBD1. The CDR3 covers 12 residues. V lost 4 bases, J lost 8 bases, and 6 bases stayed unmatched. Germline V CDR1 and CDR2: SQVTM, ANQGSEA. This chain's CDR3 is CSVVRTGREAFF. DNA for the CDR3: TGCAGCGTTGTTAGGACAGGGCGAGAAGCTTTCTTT. The whole variable domain, filled in from reference TRBV29-1 and TRBJ1-1, reads SAVISQKPSRDICQRGTSLTIQCQVDSQVTMMFWYRQQPGQSLTLIATANQGSEATYESGFVIDKFPISRPNLTFSTLTVSNMSPEDSSIYLCSVVRTGREAFFGQGTRLTVV.

The V and J genes are TRBV7-9 and TRBJ2-3; 10 nucleotides line up with TRBD1. The junction had 3 bases not matched to a gene; V was cut back by 6 bases and J by 0 bases. Germline assignment: CDR1 SEHNR and CDR2 FQNEAQ (reference sequence). The CDR3 is 15 residues long. The CDR3 region has the DNA TGTGCCAGCAGTAGGGGACAGGGGAGCACAGATACGCAGTATTTT. It specifies CASSRGQGSTDTQYF. Complete variable domain (other parts from reference TRBV7-9 and TRBJ2-3): DTGVSQNPRHKITKRGQNVTFRCDPISEHNRLYWYRQTLGQGPEFLTYFQNEAQLEKSRLLSDRFSAERPKGSFSTLEIQRTEQGDSAMYLCASSRGQGSTDTQYFGPGTRLTVL.